This T cell receptor (beta chain) derives from a study of T-cell reconstitution after alpha-beta-depleted transplantation in children. Study-wide points: After transplant, at about two months, alpha-beta T cells were reportedly derived from several hundred expanded graft clones. T-cell numbers and diversity, one year after transplant, stemmed largely from T cells that were newly produced.

The CDR3 is 14 amino acids. The germline V and J ends were trimmed by 1 base and 2 bases, with 7 bases remaining between them. From germline, CDR1 is KGHSH and CDR2 LQKENI. Details on this clonotype: Its specificity is not known.

Unique molecular identifiers were incorporated when the TCRbeta library was constructed. TCRdb processed the PCR reads anew with MiXCR; each CDR3 protein has one entry. Of 200,000 to 300,000 distinct CDR3 sequences listed, about 26% were seen once; the top ten hold less than 3.5%. This clonotype originated in a girl aged 2 to 9 with Fanconi anemia, due to receive a stem cell transplant. The chain is built from TRBV18 and TRBJ2-3; D not certain. The sequencing here drew on PBMCs, taken before TCRalphabeta/CD19-depleted stem cell transplant. CDR3: CASSPLAATDTQYF. The DNA of the CDR3 is TGTGCCAGCTCACCACTGGCGGCCACAGATACGCAGTATTTT.